The 5 T cell receptor beta chains in this list originate from one sample, sequenced in a study of blood T cell repertoires in COVID-19. Profiled with immunoSEQ multiplex PCR; TCRdb holds only in-frame clones, not every one. The sample holds 250,000 to 350,000 clones; 86% are singletons and the top ten take roughly a tenth. The specimen sequenced was PBMCs or T cells enriched from blood (not recorded which). The receptors were sampled from a woman between 18 and 29 years old who had recovered from COVID-19.

The rearrangement links TRBV30 to TRBJ2-5; 8 positions match TRBD1. J gave up 4 bases and V 0 bases, and 7 bases lay outside the gene matches. The CDR3 contains 15 residues. CDR1 is GTSNPN, CDR2 SVGIG, per germline (reference sequence). DNA of the CDR3: TGTGCCTGGAGTGTCGGGTCAGGGGGCCGAGAGACCCAGTACTTC. This sequence encodes CAWSVGSGGRETQYF.

The chain recombines TRBV25-1 with TRBJ2-1; 8 bases map to TRBD1. Germline V CDR1 and CDR2: MGHDK, SYGVNS. The CDR3 is made up of 16 amino acids. Trimming took 6 bases from V and 2 from J; bases not matched to a gene: 9. The CDR3 is CASSTSRGQAYNEQFF. CDR3 nucleotide sequence: TGTGCCAGCAGCACCAGTAGGGGACAGGCCTACAATGAGCAGTTCTTC.

The chain recombines TRBV11-2 with TRBJ1-3, with TRBD1 matching 8 bases. V lost 7 bases and J lost 5; bases outside the gene matches: 10. This CDR3 is built from 15 residues. CDR1 is SGHAT and CDR2 is FQNNGV in the germline V gene. CDR3 sequence (DNA): TGTGCCAGCACCATCCTTCGGGACAGGAGAAACACCATATATTTT. This codes for CASTILRDRRNTIYF. The full variable domain, rest sourced from reference TRBV11-2 and TRBJ1-3, is EAGVAQSPRYKIIEKRQSVAFWCNPISGHATLYWYQQILGQGPKLLIQFQNNGVVDDSQLPKDRFSAERLKGVDSTLKIQPAKLEDSAVYLCASTILRDRRNTIYFGEGSWLTVV.

V usage is TRBV6-1 and J usage is TRBJ2-6, with no clear D. The ends were cut back, 0 bases at V and 0 bases at J, with 3 bases in the middle. Germline V gene lookup returns CDR1 MNHNS and CDR2 SASEGT. The CDR3 totals 15 residues. The CDR3 DNA sequence: TGTGCCAGCAGTGAAGCGAGCTCTGGGGCCAACGTCCTGACTTTC. Translating gives CASSEASSGANVLTF.

This chain links TRBV30 with TRBJ1-6; TRBD1 matches 8 bases. Germline V gives CDR1 GTSNPN, CDR2 SVGIG (reference sequence). CDR3 length equals 13 residues. V lost 5 bases and J lost 8; bases outside the gene matches: 5. In DNA, the CDR3 is TGTGCCTGGGCCGGGACAGGCGATTCACCCCTCCACTTT. Its translation: CAWAGTGDSPLHF.